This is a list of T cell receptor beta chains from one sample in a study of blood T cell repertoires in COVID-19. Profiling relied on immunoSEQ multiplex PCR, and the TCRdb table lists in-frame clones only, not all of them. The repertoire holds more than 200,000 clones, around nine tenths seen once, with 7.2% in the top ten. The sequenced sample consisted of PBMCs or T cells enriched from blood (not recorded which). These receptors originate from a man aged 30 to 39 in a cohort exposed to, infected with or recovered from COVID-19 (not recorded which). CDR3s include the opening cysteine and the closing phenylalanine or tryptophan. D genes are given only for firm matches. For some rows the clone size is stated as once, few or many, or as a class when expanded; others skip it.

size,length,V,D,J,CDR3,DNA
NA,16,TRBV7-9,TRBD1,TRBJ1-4,CASSLWDSATNEKLFF,TGTGCCAGCAGCCTGTGGGACAGCGCAACTAATGAAAAACTGTTTTTT
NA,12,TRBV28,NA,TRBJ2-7,CASSRAGYEQYF,TGTGCCAGCAGCCGGGCGGGCTACGAGCAGTACTTC
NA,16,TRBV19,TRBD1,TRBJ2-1,CASRRTGAPPYNEQFF,TGTGCCAGTAGACGTACAGGGGCTCCTCCCTACAATGAGCAGTTCTTC
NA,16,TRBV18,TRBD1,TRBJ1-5,CASSQGQGASNQPQHF,TGTGCCAGCTCACAAGGACAGGGGGCGAGCAATCAGCCCCAGCATTTT
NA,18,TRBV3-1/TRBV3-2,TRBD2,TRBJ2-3,CASSRATPWEGRGDTQYF,TGTGCCAGCAGCCGAGCGACCCCTTGGGAGGGCCGGGGAGATACGCAGTATTTT
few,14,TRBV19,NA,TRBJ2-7,CASRTGREADEQYF,TGTGCCAGTAGGACGGGAAGGGAGGCGGACGAGCAGTACTTC
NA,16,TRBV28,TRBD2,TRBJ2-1,CASSFFWREDFNEQFF,TGTGCCAGCAGTTTTTTTTGGCGGGAGGACTTCAATGAGCAGTTCTTC
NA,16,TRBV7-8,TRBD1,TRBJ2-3,CASSLVGTGASDTQYF,TGTGCCAGCAGCTTAGTCGGGACAGGCGCATCAGATACGCAGTATTTT
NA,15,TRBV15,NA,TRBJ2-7,CATSSRRDNYYEQYF,TGTGCCACCAGCAGTAGAAGGGACAATTACTACGAGCAGTACTTC
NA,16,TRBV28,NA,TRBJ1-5,CASSLWAEYSNQPQHF,TGTGCCAGCAGTTTATGGGCGGAGTATAGCAATCAGCCCCAGCATTTT
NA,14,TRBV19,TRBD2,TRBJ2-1,CATNSGSSYNEQFF,TGTGCCACCAATAGCGGGAGCTCCTACAATGAGCAGTTCTTC
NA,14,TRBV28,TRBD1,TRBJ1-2,CASSLGTGFYGYTF,TGTGCCAGCAGTTTGGGGACAGGGTTCTATGGCTACACCTTC
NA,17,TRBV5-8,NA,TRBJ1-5,CASSLFNGAMENQPQHF,TGTGCCAGCAGCTTGTTCAACGGCGCGATGGAGAATCAGCCCCAGCATTTT
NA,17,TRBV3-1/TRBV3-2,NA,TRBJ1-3,CASSQVPTAASGNTIYF,TGTGCCAGCAGCCAAGTTCCAACAGCGGCCTCTGGAAACACCATATATTTT
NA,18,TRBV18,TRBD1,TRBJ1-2,CASSLAKTGKEGFPGYTF,TGTGCCAGCTCATTAGCGAAGACAGGGAAAGAGGGGTTCCCTGGCTACACCTTC
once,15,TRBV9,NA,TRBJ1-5,CASSPAGGRNQPQHF,TGTGCCAGCAGCCCCGCGGGGGGACGCAATCAGCCCCAGCATTTT
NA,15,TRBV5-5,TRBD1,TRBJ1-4,CASSRQRQGSEKLFF,TGTGCCAGCAGCAGACAGCGACAGGGTTCTGAAAAACTGTTTTTT
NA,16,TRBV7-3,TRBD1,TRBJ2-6,CASSLDRFSGANVLTF,TGTGCCAGCAGCTTGGACAGGTTCTCTGGGGCCAACGTCCTGACTTTC
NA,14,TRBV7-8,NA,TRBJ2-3,CASSLAGPKDTQYF,TGTGCCAGCAGCTTAGCCGGTCCCAAAGATACGCAGTATTTT
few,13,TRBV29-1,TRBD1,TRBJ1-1,CSARQGLNTEAFF,TGCAGCGCCCGACAGGGGTTGAACACTGAAGCTTTCTTT
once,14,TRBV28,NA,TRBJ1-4,CASSLQGGGEKLFF,TGTGCCAGCAGTTTGCAGGGAGGTGGTGAAAAACTGTTTTTT
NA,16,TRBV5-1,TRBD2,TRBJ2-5,CASSTGLAGEGETQYF,TGCGCCAGCAGCACGGGACTAGCGGGAGAGGGAGAGACCCAGTACTTC
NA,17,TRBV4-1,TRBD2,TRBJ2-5,CASSQFTTGRAQETQYF,TGCGCCAGCAGCCAATTCACCACGGGGAGGGCCCAAGAGACCCAGTACTTC
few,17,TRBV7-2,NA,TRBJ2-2,CASSLVVGRGKTGELFF,TGTGCCAGCAGCTTAGTCGTGGGCAGGGGAAAAACCGGGGAGCTGTTTTTT
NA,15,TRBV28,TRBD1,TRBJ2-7,CASSSPGGIVYEQYF,TGTGCCAGCAGTTCCCCAGGGGGCATTGTCTACGAGCAGTACTTC
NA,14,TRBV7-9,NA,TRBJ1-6,CASSLPRTNSPLHF,TGTGCCAGCAGCTTACCGCGAACCAATTCACCCCTCCACTTT
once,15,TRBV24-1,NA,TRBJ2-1,CATGPVAGNINEQFF,TGTGCCACCGGGCCGGTGGCAGGGAACATCAATGAGCAGTTCTTC
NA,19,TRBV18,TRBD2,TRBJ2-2,CASSPPSLAGGPNTGELFF,TGTGCCAGCTCACCACCGTCACTAGCGGGAGGGCCGAACACCGGGGAGCTGTTTTTT
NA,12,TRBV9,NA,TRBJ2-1,CASSPQGGKQFF,TGTGCCAGCAGCCCTCAGGGCGGTAAGCAGTTCTTC
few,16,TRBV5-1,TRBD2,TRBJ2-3,CASSWTSGTSTDTQYF,TGCGCCAGCAGCTGGACTAGCGGAACTAGCACAGATACGCAGTATTTT
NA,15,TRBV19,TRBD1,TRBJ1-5,CASSWTGKGNQPQHF,TGTGCCAGTAGTTGGACAGGGAAGGGCAATCAGCCCCAGCATTTT
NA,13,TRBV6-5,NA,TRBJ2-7,CASRQLVAYEQYF,TGTGCCAGCAGGCAACTAGTTGCCTACGAGCAGTACTTC
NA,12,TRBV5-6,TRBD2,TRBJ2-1,CASTDSGREQFF,TGTGCCAGCACCGATAGCGGGAGGGAGCAGTTCTTC
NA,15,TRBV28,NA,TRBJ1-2,CASSPFGPNSNGYTF,TGTGCCAGCAGTCCCTTTGGGCCGAACTCGAACGGCTACACCTTC
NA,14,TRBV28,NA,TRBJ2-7,CASSLWIRGSEQYF,TGTGCCAGCAGTTTATGGATTAGGGGGAGCGAGCAGTACTTC
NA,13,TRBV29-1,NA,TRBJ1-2,CSVMSQAGYGYTF,TGCAGCGTCATGTCCCAGGCGGGCTATGGCTACACCTTC
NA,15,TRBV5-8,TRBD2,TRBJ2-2,CASSRTSGRGGELFF,TGTGCCAGCAGCCGGACTAGCGGGAGGGGCGGGGAGCTGTTTTTT
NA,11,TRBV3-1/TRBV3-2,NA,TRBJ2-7,CASSLQYEQYF,TGTGCCAGCAGCCTCCAATACGAGCAGTACTTC
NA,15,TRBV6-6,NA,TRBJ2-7,CASSYGGTAGDEQYF,TGTGCCAGCAGTTACGGGGGGACAGCAGGGGACGAGCAGTACTTC
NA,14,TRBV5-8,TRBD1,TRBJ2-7,CASSQGAGSYEQYF,TGTGCCAGCAGCCAGGGGGCAGGGAGCTACGAGCAGTACTTC
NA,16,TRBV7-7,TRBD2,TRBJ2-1,CASSQTLAGGSNEQFF,TGTGCTAGCAGCCAAACACTAGCGGGTGGGAGCAATGAGCAGTTCTTC
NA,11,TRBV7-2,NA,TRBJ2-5,CAITGLETQYF,TGTGCCATTACAGGGTTGGAGACCCAGTACTTC
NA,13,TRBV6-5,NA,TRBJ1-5,CASRGKGNQPQHF,TGTGCCAGCAGGGGCAAAGGCAATCAGCCCCAGCATTTT
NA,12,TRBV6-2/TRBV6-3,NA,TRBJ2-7,CASSPLGHKAYF,TGTGCCAGCAGCCCACTAGGGCATAAAGCGTACTTC